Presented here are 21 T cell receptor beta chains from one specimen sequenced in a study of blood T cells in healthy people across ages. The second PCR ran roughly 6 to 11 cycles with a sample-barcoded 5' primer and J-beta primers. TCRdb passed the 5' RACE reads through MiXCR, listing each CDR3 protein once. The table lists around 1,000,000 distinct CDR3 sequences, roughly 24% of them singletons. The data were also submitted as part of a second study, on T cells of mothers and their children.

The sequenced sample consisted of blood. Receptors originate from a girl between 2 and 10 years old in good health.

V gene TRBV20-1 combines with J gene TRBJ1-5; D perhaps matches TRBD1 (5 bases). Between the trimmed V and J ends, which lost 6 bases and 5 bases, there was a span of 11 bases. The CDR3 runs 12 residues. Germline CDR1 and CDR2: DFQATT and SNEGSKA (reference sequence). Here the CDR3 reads CSAGGTDQPQHF. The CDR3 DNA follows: TGCAGTGCCGGGGGGACGGATCAGCCCCAGCATTTT.

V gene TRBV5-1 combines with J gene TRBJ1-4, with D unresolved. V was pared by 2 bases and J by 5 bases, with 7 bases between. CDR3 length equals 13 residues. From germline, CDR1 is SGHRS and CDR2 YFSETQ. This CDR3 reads CASSFQENEKLFF. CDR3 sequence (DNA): TGCGCCAGCAGCTTTCAGGAAAATGAAAAACTGTTTTTT.

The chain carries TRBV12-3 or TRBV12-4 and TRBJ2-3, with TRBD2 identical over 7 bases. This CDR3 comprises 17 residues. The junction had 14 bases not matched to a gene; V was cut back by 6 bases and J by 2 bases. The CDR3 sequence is CASRQARGDPDTDTQYF. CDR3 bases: TGTGCCAGCAGGCAGGCCCGGGGGGATCCCGACACAGATACGCAGTATTTT.

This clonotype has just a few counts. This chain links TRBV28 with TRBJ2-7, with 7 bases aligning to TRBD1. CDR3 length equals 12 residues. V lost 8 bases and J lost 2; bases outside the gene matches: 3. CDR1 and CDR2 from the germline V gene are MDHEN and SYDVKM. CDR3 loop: CASGDSTYEQYF. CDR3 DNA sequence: TGTGCCAGCGGGGACAGCACCTACGAGCAGTACTTC.

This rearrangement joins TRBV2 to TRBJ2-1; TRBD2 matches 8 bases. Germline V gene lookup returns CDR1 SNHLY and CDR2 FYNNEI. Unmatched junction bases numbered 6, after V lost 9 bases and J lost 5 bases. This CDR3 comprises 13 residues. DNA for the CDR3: TGTGCCAGAAGCGGGAGTTTTAACAATGAGCAGTTCTTC. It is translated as CARSGSFNNEQFF. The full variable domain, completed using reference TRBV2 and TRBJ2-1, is EPEVTQTPSHQVTQMGQEVILRCVPISNHLYFYWYRQILGQKVEFLVSFYNNEISEKSEIFDDQFSVERPDGSNFTLKIRSTKLEDSAMYFCARSGSFNNEQFFGPGTRLTVL.

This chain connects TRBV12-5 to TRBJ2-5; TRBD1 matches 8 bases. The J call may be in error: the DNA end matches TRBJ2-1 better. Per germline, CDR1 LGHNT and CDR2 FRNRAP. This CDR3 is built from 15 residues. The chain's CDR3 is CASGGTGGRLNEQFF. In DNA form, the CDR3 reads TGTGCTAGTGGGGGGACAGGAGGGAGACTCAATGAGCAGTTCTTC.

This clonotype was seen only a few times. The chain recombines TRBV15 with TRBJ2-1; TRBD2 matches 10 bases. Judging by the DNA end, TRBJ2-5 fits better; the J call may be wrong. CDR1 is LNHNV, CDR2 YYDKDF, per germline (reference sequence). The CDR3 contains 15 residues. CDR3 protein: CATSRRTSGQETQYF. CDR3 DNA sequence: TGTGCCACCAGCAGAAGGACTAGCGGTCAAGAGACCCAGTACTTC.

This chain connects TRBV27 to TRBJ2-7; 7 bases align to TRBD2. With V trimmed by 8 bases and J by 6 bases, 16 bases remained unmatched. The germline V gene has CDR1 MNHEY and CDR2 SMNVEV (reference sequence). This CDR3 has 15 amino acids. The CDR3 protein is CASGTLLGGLGEQYF. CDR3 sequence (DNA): TGTGCCAGCGGTACTCTGTTGGGGGGGTTAGGCGAGCAGTACTTC.

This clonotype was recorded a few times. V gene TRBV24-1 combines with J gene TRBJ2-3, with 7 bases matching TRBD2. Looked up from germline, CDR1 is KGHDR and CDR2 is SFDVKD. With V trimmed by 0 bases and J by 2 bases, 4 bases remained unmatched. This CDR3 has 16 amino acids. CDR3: CATSDLSRDYTDTQYF. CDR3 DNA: TGTGCCACCAGTGATTTGTCTCGGGACTACACAGATACGCAGTATTTT.

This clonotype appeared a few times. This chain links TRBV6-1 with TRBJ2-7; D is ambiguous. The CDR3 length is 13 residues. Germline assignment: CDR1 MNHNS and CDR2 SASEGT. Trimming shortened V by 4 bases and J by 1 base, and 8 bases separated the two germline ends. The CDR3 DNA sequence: TGTGCCAGCAGTGTCTTCCCTTCCTACGAGCAGTACTTC. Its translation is CASSVFPSYEQYF.

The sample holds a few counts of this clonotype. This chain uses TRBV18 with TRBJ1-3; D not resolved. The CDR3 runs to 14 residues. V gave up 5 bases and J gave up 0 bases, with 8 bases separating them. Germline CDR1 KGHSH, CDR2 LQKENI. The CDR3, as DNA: TGTGCCAGCTCATCCGGAAACTCTGGAAACACCATATATTTT. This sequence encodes CASSSGNSGNTIYF.

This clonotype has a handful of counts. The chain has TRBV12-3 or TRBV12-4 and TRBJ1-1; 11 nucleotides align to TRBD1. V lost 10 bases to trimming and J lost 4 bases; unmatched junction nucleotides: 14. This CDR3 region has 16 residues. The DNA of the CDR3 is TGTGCCACTTCCGGGACAGGGGGTCCCTTGGGCACTGAAGCTTTCTTT. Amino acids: CATSGTGGPLGTEAFF.

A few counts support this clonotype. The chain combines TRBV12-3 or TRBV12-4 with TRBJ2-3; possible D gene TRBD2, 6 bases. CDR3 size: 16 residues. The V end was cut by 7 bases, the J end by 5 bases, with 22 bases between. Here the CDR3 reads CASTTLAVPGGDTQYF. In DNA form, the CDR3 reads TGTGCCAGCACTACCTTAGCGGTTCCTGGGGGAGATACGCAGTATTTT.

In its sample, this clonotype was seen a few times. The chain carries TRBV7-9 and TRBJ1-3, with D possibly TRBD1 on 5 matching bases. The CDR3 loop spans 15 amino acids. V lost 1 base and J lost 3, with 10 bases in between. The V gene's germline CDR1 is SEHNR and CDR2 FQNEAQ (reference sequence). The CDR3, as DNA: TGTGCCAGCAGCTTAGTTGGAGGGGTTGGAAACACCATATATTTT. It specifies CASSLVGGVGNTIYF.

Here the CDR3 DNA reads TGCAGTGCTAGAGATGCACTGGGGCCCGGGGAGCTGTTTTTT. Its protein is CSARDALGPGELFF. The chain joins TRBV20-1 to TRBJ2-2; D perhaps matches TRBD1 (5 bases). The CDR3 is 14 residues long. V lost 0 bases and J 6 bases, leaving 11 bases between the germline ends. Germline lookup yields CDR1 DFQATT and CDR2 SNEGSKA (reference sequence).

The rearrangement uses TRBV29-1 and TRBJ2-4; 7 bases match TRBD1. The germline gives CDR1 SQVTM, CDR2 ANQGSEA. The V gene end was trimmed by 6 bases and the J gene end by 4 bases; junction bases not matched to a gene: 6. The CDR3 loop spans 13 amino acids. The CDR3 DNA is TGCAGCGTCGCCGGGACAGATAAAAACATTCAGTACTTC. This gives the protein CSVAGTDKNIQYF.

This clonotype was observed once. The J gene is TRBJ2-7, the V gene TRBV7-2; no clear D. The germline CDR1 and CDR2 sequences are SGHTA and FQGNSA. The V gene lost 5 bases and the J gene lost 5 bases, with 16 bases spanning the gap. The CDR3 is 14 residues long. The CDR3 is CASSIQPTRNEQYF. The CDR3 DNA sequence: TGTGCCAGCAGCATTCAGCCTACAAGGAACGAGCAGTACTTC.

This CDR3 reads CASSVAPGETQYF. The CDR3 DNA follows: TGTGCCAGCAGCGTAGCCCCAGGGGAGACCCAGTACTTC. V gene TRBV9 combines with J gene TRBJ2-5, with a weak D call TRBD1 (5 bases). Trimming left V 0 bases short and J 5 bases short, with 8 bases between. In germline, CDR1 is SGDLS, CDR2 YYNGEE. This CDR3 contains 13 residues.

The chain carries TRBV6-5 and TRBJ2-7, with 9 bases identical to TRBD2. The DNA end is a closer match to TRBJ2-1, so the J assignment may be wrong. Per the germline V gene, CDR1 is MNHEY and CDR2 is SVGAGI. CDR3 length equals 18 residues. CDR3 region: CASSLGIRGGAGRNEQFF. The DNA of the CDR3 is TGTGCCAGCAGTTTGGGTATACGCGGGGGGGCGGGTAGGAATGAGCAGTTCTTC.

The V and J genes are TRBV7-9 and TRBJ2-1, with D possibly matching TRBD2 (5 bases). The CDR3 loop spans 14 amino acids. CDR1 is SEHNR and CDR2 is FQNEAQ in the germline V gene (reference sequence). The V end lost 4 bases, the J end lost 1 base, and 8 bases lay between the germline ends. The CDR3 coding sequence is TGTGCCAGCAGCTGGACTTCTTCCTACAATGAGCAGTTCTTC. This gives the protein CASSWTSSYNEQFF.

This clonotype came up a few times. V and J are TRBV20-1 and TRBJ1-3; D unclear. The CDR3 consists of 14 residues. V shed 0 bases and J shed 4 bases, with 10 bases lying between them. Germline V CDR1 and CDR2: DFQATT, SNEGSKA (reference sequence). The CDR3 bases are TGCAGTGCTAGAGATCAGGATGTCGGAAACACCATATATTTT. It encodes CSARDQDVGNTIYF.